This paragraph reports one T cell receptor beta chain. The antigen this receptor binds is unknown. No quality values exist for individual bases; no much larger clone is one base distant. The CDR3 covers 15 residues, taking in both the cysteine and the phenylalanine. Only the CDR3 DNA is retained, 45 bases long and in frame from the first base. CDR1 and CDR2, per the germline V gene, are SGDLS and YYNGEE. The germline V and J ends show losses of 2 bases and 3 bases respectively, and no gene match explains 7 bases of the junction. The library was produced with the immunoSEQ multiplex PCR assay. In TCRdb, the immuneACCESS table is reduced to in-frame sequences with V and J assigned. These tables do not hold every clone; where another copy was compared, an unresolved V gene accounts for under half, and the others remain unexplained. The sample table lists 160,000 or so clones, over 95% of them with a count of one. The ten largest clonotypes hold over 0.9% of the sample.

This sample is part of a study of control samples from healthy donors and cancer patients (dated by TCRdb to the early 2020s). This clonotype was sampled from a woman aged 25 to 39 in good health. The chain is made from TRBV9 and TRBJ1-1; a stretch of 7 junction bases matches TRBD1. The specimen was blood. The CDR3 loop reads CASSVVDRADTEAFF. The DNA is as follows: TGTGCCAGCAGCGTGGTAGACAGGGCGGACACTGAAGCTTTCTTT.